These T cell receptor beta chains were read from a single sample in a study of cytomegalovirus exposure and HLA in healthy donors. Measured with immunoSEQ multiplex PCR; TCRdb has only the in-frame clones, and not every one. This sample has tens of thousands of clones, with 93% found just once. The specimen was PBMCs. Every receptor here comes from a woman younger than 45 in good health and CMV-seronegative. Both conserved end residues are part of each CDR3. The D gene is left open where the match is weak. Size tells how often a clone was seen (once, few, many) or the class of an expanded clone, and some rows leave it out.

d_gene	v_gene	abundance	j_gene	CDR3nt	CDR3aa
TRBD2	TRBV12-5	-	TRBJ2-1	TGTGCTAGTGGTTTGGCTAGCGGGGGGGCAGGCAATGAGCAGTTCTTC	CASGLASGGAGNEQFF
-	TRBV6-5	-	TRBJ2-7	TGTGCCAGCAGTTACTCGATGACCGGGTACCCCTACGAGCAGTACTTC	CASSYSMTGYPYEQYF
-	TRBV7-8	-	TRBJ2-1	TGTGCCAGCAGCTTAGCAGGGGCCAGCGAGCAGTTCTTC	CASSLAGASEQFF
-	TRBV6-5	-	TRBJ1-1	TGTGCCAGCAGGCGCCAGAGGGCGGGCCACACTGAAGCTTTCTTT	CASRRQRAGHTEAFF
-	TRBV7-2	-	TRBJ2-7	TGTGCCAGCAGCACACGCGGCAGCTACGAGCAGTACTTC	CASSTRGSYEQYF
-	TRBV5-1	-	TRBJ2-3	TGCGCCAGCAGCTTTCCCCGGAGCGAAGATACGCAGTATTTT	CASSFPRSEDTQYF
-	TRBV19	-	TRBJ1-1	TGTGCCAGTAGCCCCCTCGGTGGAGTGTATGAAGCTTTCTTT	CASSPLGGVYEAFF
-	TRBV7-9	-	TRBJ2-1	TGTGCCAGCAGCCCACGACTGGGACATGATTCCTACAATGAGCAGTTCTTC	CASSPRLGHDSYNEQFF
TRBD2	TRBV2	-	TRBJ2-2	TGTGCCAGCAGTGAAAGTGGCGGGGGGGTTCGCACCGGGGAGCTGTTTTTT	CASSESGGGVRTGELFF
TRBD1	TRBV6-6	-	TRBJ1-2	TGTGCCAGCAGTTACGGTAACAGGGGTGCCTATGGCTACACCTTC	CASSYGNRGAYGYTF
-	TRBV27	-	TRBJ1-5	TGTGCCAGCAGTTTACAGGGTGTTCTTAGCAATCAGCCCCAGCATTTT	CASSLQGVLSNQPQHF
-	TRBV6-6	-	TRBJ2-7	TGTGCCAGTTGCTCAAACCAACCTACGTACGAGCAGTACTTC	CASCSNQPTYEQYF
TRBD1	TRBV9	-	TRBJ1-2	TGTGCCAGCAGCGTAGCACAGGGGACTTCGGATGGCTACACCTTC	CASSVAQGTSDGYTF
-	TRBV30	-	TRBJ2-2	TGTGCCTGGAGGTCGGGCCGTTGGGGGCGGCTGTTTTTT	CAWRSGRWGRLFF
-	TRBV20-1	-	TRBJ2-5	TGCAGTGCCAGGGCCCAAGAGACCCAGTACTTC	CSARAQETQYF
TRBD1	TRBV6-5	-	TRBJ1-2	TGTGCCAGCAGTTACTCCCTCGGGCAGGGGGATGGCTACACCTTC	CASSYSLGQGDGYTF
TRBD1	TRBV7-8	-	TRBJ1-2	TGTGCCAGCAGCATGGACAGGGCGAACTATGGCTACACCTTC	CASSMDRANYGYTF
-	TRBV4-1	-	TRBJ1-4	TGCGCCAGCAGCCAAGTATTAGAAAAACTGTTTTTT	CASSQVLEKLFF
-	TRBV29-1	-	TRBJ2-7	TGCAGCGTTGGGAGTACGTACGAGCAGTACTTC	CSVGSTYEQYF
TRBD1	TRBV19	-	TRBJ2-5	TGTGCCAGTAGTATAGAGGGACAGTACCAAGAGACCCAGTACTTC	CASSIEGQYQETQYF
TRBD1	TRBV28	-	TRBJ2-3	TGTGCCAGCACGACAGGGATGGGGGCAGATACGCAGTATTTT	CASTTGMGADTQYF
TRBD1	TRBV5-1	-	TRBJ2-7	TGCGCCAGCAGCGAAAGCCTTCAGGGGGCTACCCGCTACGAGCAGTACTTC	CASSESLQGATRYEQYF
-	TRBV2	-	TRBJ1-4	TGTGCCAGCAGTGAACCGAAAGAATCCGGGACAACTTATGAAAAACTGTTTTTT	CASSEPKESGTTYEKLFF
TRBD1	TRBV7-3	once	TRBJ2-2	TGTGCCAGCAGCCAAAAACAGGGGGCTTACACCGGGGAGCTGTTTTTT	CASSQKQGAYTGELFF
TRBD2	TRBV27	-	TRBJ2-1	TGTGCCAGCAGTTTTCAAGCGGGGGGCAGAGACAATGAGCAGTTCTTC	CASSFQAGGRDNEQFF
TRBD1	TRBV19	few	TRBJ1-5	TGTGCCAGTAGTATTGAAGGGGGCGATCAGCCCCAGCATTTT	CASSIEGGDQPQHF
TRBD2	TRBV30	-	TRBJ2-1	TGTGCCTGGGCCCGACTAGCGGGGGGTAGGGATGAGCAGTTCTTC	CAWARLAGGRDEQFF
TRBD2	TRBV19	-	TRBJ2-1	TGTGCCAGTAGTATTGGACTAGCGGGCTCCTACAATGAGCAGTTCTTC	CASSIGLAGSYNEQFF
-	TRBV7-3	-	TRBJ2-5	TGTGCCAGCAGCCCAGGCGGACTTTTACAAGAGACCCAGTACTTC	CASSPGGLLQETQYF
-	TRBV5-4	-	TRBJ1-1	TGTGCCAGCAGCGTTCCGGACAGATTGAACACTGAAGCTTTCTTT	CASSVPDRLNTEAFF
-	TRBV7-3	once	TRBJ2-2	TGTGCCAGCAGCTTACTAGCGAGCACCGGGGAGCTGTTTTTT	CASSLLASTGELFF
-	TRBV5-8	-	TRBJ1-5	TGTGCCAGCAGCTTCGGGGATATCATCGGTCAGCCCCAGCATTTT	CASSFGDIIGQPQHF
-	TRBV6-5	-	TRBJ2-4	TGTGCCAGCAGTCTCTTTCGTAAAGCCAAAAACATTCAGTACTTC	CASSLFRKAKNIQYF
TRBD1	TRBV19	-	TRBJ1-2	TGTGCCAGTAGTATCGGGACAGGGCGAGGCTACACCTTC	CASSIGTGRGYTF
-	TRBV6-6	-	TRBJ1-4	TGTGCCAGCAAATTGGGGGCTGGTGAAAAACTGTTTTTT	CASKLGAGEKLFF
-	TRBV5-1	-	TRBJ2-1	TGCGCCAGCAGCTTGGATCCACGAGGTGAGCAGTTCTTC	CASSLDPRGEQFF
-	TRBV23-1	-	TRBJ1-2	TGCGCCAGCAGTTGGCGGGCAGCCATCGATGGCTACACCTTC	CASSWRAAIDGYTF
TRBD1	TRBV7-3	-	TRBJ1-3	TGTGCCAGCAGCTTATCAGGGACAGGCTCCTCTGGAAACACCATATATTTT	CASSLSGTGSSGNTIYF
-	TRBV7-2	-	TRBJ1-1	TGTGCCAGCAGCTTAGACGCAGGGAGGGGTGAAGCTTTCTTT	CASSLDAGRGEAFF
TRBD2	TRBV10-3	-	TRBJ2-1	TGTGCCATCAGTGAGGTTAGCGGGGGGGTAAGATACAATGAGCAGTTCTTC	CAISEVSGGVRYNEQFF
TRBD2	TRBV29-1	-	TRBJ2-1	TGCAGCCTTGGGTCTAGCGGGGGCTTCGGGGAGCAGTTCTTC	CSLGSSGGFGEQFF
TRBD1	TRBV18	-	TRBJ1-4	TGTGCCAGCGCAGGGGGGCCTAATGAAAAACTGTTTTTT	CASAGGPNEKLFF
TRBD1	TRBV10-1	-	TRBJ2-5	TGCGCCAGCAGCCGGACAGGGCCCCAAGAGACCCAGTACTTC	CASSRTGPQETQYF
-	TRBV30	-	TRBJ2-7	TGTGCCCTGGAATCAGGCCTACCTTCCGAGCAGTACTTC	CALESGLPSEQYF
-	TRBV18	-	TRBJ2-5	TGTGCCAGCTCCCCTATTCATAAAGAGACCCAGTACTTC	CASSPIHKETQYF
TRBD2	TRBV9	-	TRBJ2-1	TGTGCCAGCACGCCCAAGTCTCCGTCTAGCGGGGGGCTCGATGAGCAGTTCTTC	CASTPKSPSSGGLDEQFF
TRBD1	TRBV18	-	TRBJ1-1	TGTGCCAGCTCACCTACGGGACAGTTAGAAGCTTTCTTT	CASSPTGQLEAFF
-	TRBV29-1	-	TRBJ2-1	TGCAGCGTTTGGGGTTCAGGGTCCGAGAGCTCCTACAATGAGCAGTTCTTC	CSVWGSGSESSYNEQFF
-	TRBV9	-	TRBJ1-1	TGTGCCAGCAGCTCCGGACAGAACACTGAAGCTTTCTTT	CASSSGQNTEAFF
TRBD1	TRBV5-1	-	TRBJ1-2	TGCGCCAGCAGCAACCTGGACAGGGGAAGGGATGGCTACACCTTC	CASSNLDRGRDGYTF
TRBD1	TRBV4-3	once	TRBJ2-1	TGCGCCAGCAGCCAAGGTGTCGCCAGGGGGCGGAATGAGCAGTTCTTC	CASSQGVARGRNEQFF
-	TRBV14	-	TRBJ2-2	TGTGCCAGCAGCCTCCAGGGTACGAACACCGGGGAGCTGTTTTTT	CASSLQGTNTGELFF
TRBD1	TRBV28	-	TRBJ1-2	TGTGCCAGCAGTCTAGGGGACAGGTGGTCTAGCTACACCTTC	CASSLGDRWSSYTF
TRBD1	TRBV7-9	once	TRBJ2-7	TGTGCCAGCAGCCCGGACAGGGGGCCCTCCGAGCAGTACTTC	CASSPDRGPSEQYF
TRBD1	TRBV6-5	once	TRBJ1-1	TGTGCCAGCGGAACAGGGGTATGGGTGAACACTGAAGCTTTCTTT	CASGTGVWVNTEAFF
-	TRBV6-1	once	TRBJ2-6	TGTGCCAGCAGTGGGGGGGCTGGGGCCAACGTCCTGACTTTC	CASSGGAGANVLTF
-	TRBV7-8	-	TRBJ2-7	TGTGCCAGCAGCCCAAATACAGGGTTTGGATCCTACGAGCAGTACTTC	CASSPNTGFGSYEQYF